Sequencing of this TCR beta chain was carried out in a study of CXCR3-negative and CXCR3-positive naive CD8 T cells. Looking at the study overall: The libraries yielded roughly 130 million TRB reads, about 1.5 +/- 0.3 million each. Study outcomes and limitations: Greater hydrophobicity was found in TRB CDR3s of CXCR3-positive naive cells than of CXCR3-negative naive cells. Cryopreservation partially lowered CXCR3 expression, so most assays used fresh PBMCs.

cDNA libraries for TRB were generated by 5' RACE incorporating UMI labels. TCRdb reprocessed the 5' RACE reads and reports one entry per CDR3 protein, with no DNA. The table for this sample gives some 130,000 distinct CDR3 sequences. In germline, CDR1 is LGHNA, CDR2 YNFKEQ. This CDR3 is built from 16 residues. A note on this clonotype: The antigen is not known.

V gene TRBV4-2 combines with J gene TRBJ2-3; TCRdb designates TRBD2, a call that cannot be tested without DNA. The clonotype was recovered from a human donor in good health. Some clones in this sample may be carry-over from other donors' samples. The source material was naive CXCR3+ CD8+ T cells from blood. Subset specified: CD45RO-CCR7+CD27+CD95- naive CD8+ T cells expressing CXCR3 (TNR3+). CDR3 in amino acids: CASSQEVASGEDTQYF.